This T cell receptor (beta chain) was sequenced for a study of blood T cell repertoires in COVID-19. Using immunoSEQ multiplex PCR, the repertoire was profiled, and TCRdb retains in-frame clones only, with some absent. The sample records 390,000 or so clones, 90% being singletons. The ends lost 2 bases at V and 9 bases at J; junction bases unmatched: 5. Germline V gene sequence: CDR1 KGHDR, CDR2 SFDVKD. There are 14 residues in the CDR3. The source material was peripheral blood. The sequence came from a man younger than 30 with active or convalescent COVID-19. The chain carries TRBV24-1 and TRBJ1-5; 8 positions agree with TRBD1. CDR3 DNA: TGTGCCACCAGTGATTATGGACAGGGCGGGCCCCAGCATTTT. It is translated as CATSDYGQGGPQHF.